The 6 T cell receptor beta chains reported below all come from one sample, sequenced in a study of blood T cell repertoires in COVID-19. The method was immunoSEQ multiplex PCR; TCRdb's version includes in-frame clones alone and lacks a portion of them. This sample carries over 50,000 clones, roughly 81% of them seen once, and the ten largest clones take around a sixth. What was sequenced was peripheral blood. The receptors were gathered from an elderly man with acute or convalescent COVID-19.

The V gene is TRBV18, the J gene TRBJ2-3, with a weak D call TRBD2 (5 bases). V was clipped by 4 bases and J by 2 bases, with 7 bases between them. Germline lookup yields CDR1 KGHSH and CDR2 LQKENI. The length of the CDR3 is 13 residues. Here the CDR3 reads CASSQDFTDTQYF. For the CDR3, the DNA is TGTGCCAGCTCACAGGACTTCACAGATACGCAGTATTTT.

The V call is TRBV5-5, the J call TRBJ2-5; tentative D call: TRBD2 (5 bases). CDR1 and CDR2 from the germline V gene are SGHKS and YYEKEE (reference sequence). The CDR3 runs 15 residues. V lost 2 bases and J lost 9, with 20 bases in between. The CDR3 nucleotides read TGTGCCAGCAGCTTTAGGGTCGGGGTCCCCGGGGCCCAGTACTTC. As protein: CASSFRVGVPGAQYF.

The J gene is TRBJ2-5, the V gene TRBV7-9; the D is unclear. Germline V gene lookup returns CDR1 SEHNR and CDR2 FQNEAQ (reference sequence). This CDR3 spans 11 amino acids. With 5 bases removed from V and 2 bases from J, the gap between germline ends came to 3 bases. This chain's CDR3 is CASSAQETQYF. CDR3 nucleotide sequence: TGTGCCAGCAGCGCGCAAGAGACCCAGTACTTC.

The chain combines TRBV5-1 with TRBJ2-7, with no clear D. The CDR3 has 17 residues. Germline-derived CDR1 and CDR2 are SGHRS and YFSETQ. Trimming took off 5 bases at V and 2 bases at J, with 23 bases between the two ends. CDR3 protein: CASRSFSEAVVTYEQYF. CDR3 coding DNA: TGCGCCAGCAGATCCTTTTCAGAGGCCGTGGTCACCTACGAGCAGTACTTC.

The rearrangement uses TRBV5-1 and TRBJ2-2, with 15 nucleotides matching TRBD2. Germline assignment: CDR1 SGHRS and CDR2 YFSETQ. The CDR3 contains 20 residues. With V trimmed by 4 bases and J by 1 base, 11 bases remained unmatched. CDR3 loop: CASSPGTSGRPRKNTGELFF. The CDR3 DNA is TGCGCCAGCAGCCCTGGGACTAGCGGGAGGCCCCGGAAGAACACCGGGGAGCTGTTTTTT.

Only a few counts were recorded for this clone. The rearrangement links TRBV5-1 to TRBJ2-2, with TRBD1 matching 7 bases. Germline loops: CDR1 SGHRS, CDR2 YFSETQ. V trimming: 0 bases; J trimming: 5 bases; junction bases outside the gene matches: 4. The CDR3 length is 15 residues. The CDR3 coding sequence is TGCGCCAGCAGCTTGGGTGGGGGACAGACCGGGGAGCTGTTTTTT. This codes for CASSLGGGQTGELFF.